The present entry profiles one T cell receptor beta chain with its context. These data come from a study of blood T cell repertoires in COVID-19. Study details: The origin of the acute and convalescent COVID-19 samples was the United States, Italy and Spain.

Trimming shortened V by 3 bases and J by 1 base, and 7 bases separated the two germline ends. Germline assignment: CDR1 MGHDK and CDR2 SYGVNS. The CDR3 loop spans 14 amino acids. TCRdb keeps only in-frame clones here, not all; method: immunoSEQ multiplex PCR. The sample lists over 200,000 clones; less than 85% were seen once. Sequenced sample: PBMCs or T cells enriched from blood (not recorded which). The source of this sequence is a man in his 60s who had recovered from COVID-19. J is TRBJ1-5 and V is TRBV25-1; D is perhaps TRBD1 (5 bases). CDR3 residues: CASSDAGSNQPQHF. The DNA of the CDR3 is TGTGCCAGCAGTGACGCAGGGAGCAATCAGCCCCAGCATTTT.